This paragraph reports one T cell receptor beta chain. The CDR3 is made up of 15 amino acids. V was shortened by 3 bases and J by 5 bases, with 16 bases between the two germline ends. CDR1 and CDR2 (germline): MGHRA, YSYEKL. Researchers ran the PCR with 60 Vbeta and 13 Jbeta primers. Libraries were prepared by immunoSEQ multiplex PCR; TCRdb keeps only in-frame clonotypes and omits some of them. Of more than 65,000 clones listed, 74% were seen once; the top ten hold 11%. This entry belongs to a study of cytomegalovirus exposure and HLA in healthy donors. The chain employs TRBV4-1 and TRBJ1-1, with D perhaps matching TRBD1 (5 bases). The specimen sequenced was PBMCs. This receptor was identified in a woman aged 60-70 years in good health and CMV-seropositive. The CDR3: CASSQAGGGGTEAFF. The CDR3 nucleotides are TGCGCCAGCAGCCAGGCTGGGGGGGGTGGGACTGAAGCTTTCTTT.